A selection of T cell receptor beta chains follows, all from one sample in a study of T cells expressing NK-cell markers. With the 5' RACE reads reprocessed, TCRdb shows one record per CDR3 protein and no DNA. This sample contains around 260,000 distinct CDR3 sequences. Sequencing used blood T cells: a sorted CD56 or NKG2C T cell subset, CD4+ or CD8+ T cells, or bulk PBMC T cells (not recorded which). The receptors derive from a woman aged 18-70 years in good health. Both conserved end residues are part of each CDR3.

V gene	J gene	CDR3 protein
TRBV7-2	TRBJ2-1	CASSFSGGYSYNEQFF
TRBV6-2/TRBV6-3	TRBJ1-5	CASSYLGGGQPQHF
TRBV5-1	TRBJ2-2	CASSHVKGVVSGELFF
TRBV9	TRBJ2-7	CASSVVPAGGEQYF
TRBV6-6	TRBJ1-1	CASSILTLTEAFF
TRBV6-1	TRBJ2-1	CASGELGTGRGEQFF
TRBV7-9	TRBJ1-5	CASSATGNQPQHF
TRBV20-1	TRBJ1-2	CSAPRATYGYTF
TRBV27	TRBJ1-1	CASSHHSGFEAFF
TRBV27	TRBJ2-5	CASSRERGQTQYF
TRBV27	TRBJ1-3	CASRRSGSGNTIYF
TRBV12-3/TRBV12-4	TRBJ2-1	CASSKPTGTVLYNEQFF
TRBV12-3/TRBV12-4	TRBJ2-3	CASTSSDIAGARQYF
TRBV6-1	TRBJ2-5	CATTPASGGAQYF
TRBV20-1	TRBJ1-6	CSARDVVSPLHF
TRBV4-3	TRBJ2-1	CASSQDRLAGPYNEQFF
TRBV4-1	TRBJ2-5	CASSQDPVQRGEEETQYF
TRBV20-1	TRBJ2-1	CSASPGLAWNEQFF
TRBV7-2	TRBJ1-6	CASLQSSYNSPLHF
TRBV6-1	TRBJ2-1	CASRNQGGYNEQFF
TRBV29-1	TRBJ1-1	CSVGGGLRDRAFF
TRBV5-1	TRBJ2-5	CASSRTGDQETQYF
TRBV29-1	TRBJ2-3	CSVVPWTGHSLDTQYF
TRBV12-3/TRBV12-4	TRBJ1-4	CANRRGEKLFF
TRBV20-1	TRBJ2-1	CSARSQGLAAYNEQFF
TRBV20-1	TRBJ2-3	CSAPASFSTDTQYF
TRBV3-1	TRBJ2-7	CASSRTSGSGGREQYF